The present entry profiles one TCR beta chain with its context. The germline CDR1 and CDR2 sequences are SGHVS and FQNEAQ. The CDR3 has 14 residues. Trimming removed 6 bases at V and 6 bases at J, with 12 bases between. TCRdb keeps only in-frame clones here, not all; method: immunoSEQ multiplex PCR. The sample carries some 110,000 clones, about nine tenths recorded once. The entry originates in a study of cytomegalovirus exposure and HLA in healthy donors. On the study more broadly: The roughly 670 first-cohort repertoires shared a platform with the 100 to 150 validation repertoires, as reported in a later analysis.

Sequenced: PBMCs. The rearrangement joins TRBV7-8 to TRBJ1-6; TRBD1 is a possible D gene (6 bases). The clonotype comes from a young man in good health and CMV-seronegative. The CDR3 is CASSPQGINSPLHF. The CDR3 DNA is TGTGCCAGCAGTCCCCAGGGGATTAATTCACCCCTCCACTTT.